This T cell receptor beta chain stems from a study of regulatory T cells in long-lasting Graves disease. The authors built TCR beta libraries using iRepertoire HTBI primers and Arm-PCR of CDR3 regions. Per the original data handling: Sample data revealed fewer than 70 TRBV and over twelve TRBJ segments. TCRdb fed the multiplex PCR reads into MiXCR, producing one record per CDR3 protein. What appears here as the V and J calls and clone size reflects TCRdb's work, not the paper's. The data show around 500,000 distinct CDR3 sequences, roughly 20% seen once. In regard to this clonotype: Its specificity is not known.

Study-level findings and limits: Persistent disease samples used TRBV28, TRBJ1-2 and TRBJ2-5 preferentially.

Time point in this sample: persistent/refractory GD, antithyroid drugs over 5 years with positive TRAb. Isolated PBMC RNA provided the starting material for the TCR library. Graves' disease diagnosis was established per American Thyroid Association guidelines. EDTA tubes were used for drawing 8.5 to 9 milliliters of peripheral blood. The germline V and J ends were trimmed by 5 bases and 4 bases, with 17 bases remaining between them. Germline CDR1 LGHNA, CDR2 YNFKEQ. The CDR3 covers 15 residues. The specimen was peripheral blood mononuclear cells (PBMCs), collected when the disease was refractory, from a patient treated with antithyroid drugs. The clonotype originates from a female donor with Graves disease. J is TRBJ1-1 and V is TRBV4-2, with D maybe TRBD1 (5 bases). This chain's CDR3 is CASSYLAVGGTEAFF. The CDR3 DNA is TGTGCCAGCAGCTACCTGGCAGTGGGGGGCACTGAAGCTTTCTTT.